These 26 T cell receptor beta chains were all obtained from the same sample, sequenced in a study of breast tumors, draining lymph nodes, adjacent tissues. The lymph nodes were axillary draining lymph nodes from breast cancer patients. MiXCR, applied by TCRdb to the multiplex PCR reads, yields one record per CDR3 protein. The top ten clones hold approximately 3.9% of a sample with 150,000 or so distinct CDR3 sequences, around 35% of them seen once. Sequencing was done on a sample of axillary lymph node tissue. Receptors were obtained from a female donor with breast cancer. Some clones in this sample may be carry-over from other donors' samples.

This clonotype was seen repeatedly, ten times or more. The CDR3 loop is CASSSPRIAGRQFF. CDR3 bases: TGTGCCAGCAGCTCGCCGCGAATAGCGGGGCGGCAGTTCTTC. The chain couples TRBV3-1 to TRBJ2-1, with 8 bases that match TRBD2. CDR1 and CDR2 from the germline V gene are LGHDT and YNNKEL (reference sequence). The CDR3 is made up of 14 amino acids. V lost 5 bases to trimming and J lost 12 bases; unmatched junction nucleotides: 12.

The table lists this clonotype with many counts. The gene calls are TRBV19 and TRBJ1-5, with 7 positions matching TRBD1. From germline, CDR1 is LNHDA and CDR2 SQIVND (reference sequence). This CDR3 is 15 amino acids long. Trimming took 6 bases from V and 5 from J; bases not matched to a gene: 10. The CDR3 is CASRTGFFNDQPQHF. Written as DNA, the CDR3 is TGTGCCAGTAGGACAGGGTTTTTTAATGATCAGCCCCAGCATTTT.

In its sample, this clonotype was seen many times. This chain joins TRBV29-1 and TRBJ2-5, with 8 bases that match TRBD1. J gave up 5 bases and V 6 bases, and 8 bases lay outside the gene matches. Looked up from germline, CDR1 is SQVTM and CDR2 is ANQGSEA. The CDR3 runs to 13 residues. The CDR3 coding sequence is TGCAGCGTGTCGGACAGGGCGGGGGAGACCCAGTACTTC. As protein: CSVSDRAGETQYF.

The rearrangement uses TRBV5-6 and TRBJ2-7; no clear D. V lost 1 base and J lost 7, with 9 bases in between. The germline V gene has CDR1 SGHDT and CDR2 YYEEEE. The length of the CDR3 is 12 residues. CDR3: CASSLNGLEQYF. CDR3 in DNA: TGTGCCAGCAGCTTGAATGGGCTTGAGCAGTACTTC.

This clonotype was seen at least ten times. The CDR3 protein is CASSEELYRVRGTDTQYF. In DNA form, the CDR3 reads TGTGCCAGCAGTGAAGAACTATACAGGGTAAGGGGCACAGATACGCAGTATTTT. The V and J genes are TRBV6-1 and TRBJ2-3, with a weak D call TRBD1 (6 bases). Deletions cut 1 base from V and 1 base from J, with 18 bases between. CDR3 size: 18 residues. In germline, CDR1 is MNHNS, CDR2 SASEGT.

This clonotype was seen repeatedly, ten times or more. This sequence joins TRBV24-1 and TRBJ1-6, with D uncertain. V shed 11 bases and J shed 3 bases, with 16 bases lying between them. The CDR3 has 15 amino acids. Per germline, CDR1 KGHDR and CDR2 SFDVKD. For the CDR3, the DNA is TGTGCCAACTCGTGGAGGGAGGACTATAATTCACCCCTCCACTTT. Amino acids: CANSWREDYNSPLHF.

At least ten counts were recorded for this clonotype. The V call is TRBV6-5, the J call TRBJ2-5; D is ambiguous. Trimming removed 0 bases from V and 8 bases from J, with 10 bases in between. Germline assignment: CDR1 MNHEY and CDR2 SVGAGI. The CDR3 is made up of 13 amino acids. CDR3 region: CASSYSVSPTQYF. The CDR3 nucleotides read TGTGCCAGCAGTTACTCGGTCAGCCCAACCCAGTACTTC.

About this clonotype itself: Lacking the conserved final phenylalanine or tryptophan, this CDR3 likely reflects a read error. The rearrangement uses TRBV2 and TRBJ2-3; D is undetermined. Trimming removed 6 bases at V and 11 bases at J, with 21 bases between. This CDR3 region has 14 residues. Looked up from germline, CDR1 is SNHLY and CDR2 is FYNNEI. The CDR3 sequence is CASRTDNGLYEQYS. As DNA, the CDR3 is TGTGCCAGCAGGACGGATAACGGGTTATACGAGCAGTATTCT.

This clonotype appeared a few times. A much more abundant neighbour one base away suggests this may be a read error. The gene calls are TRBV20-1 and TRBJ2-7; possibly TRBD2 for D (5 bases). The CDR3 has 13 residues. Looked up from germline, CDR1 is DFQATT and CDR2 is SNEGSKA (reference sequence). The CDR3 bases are TGCAGTGCTAGCGGGGAAAGCTCCTACGCGCAGTACTTC. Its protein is CSASGESSYAQYF.

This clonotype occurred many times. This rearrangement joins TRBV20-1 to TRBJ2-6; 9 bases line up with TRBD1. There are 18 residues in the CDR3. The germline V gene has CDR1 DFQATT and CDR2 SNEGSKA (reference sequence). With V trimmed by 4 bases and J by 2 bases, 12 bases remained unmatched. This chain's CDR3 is CSATGQGSHGAGANVLTF. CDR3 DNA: TGCAGTGCTACGGGACAGGGATCCCATGGGGCTGGGGCCAACGTCCTGACTTTC.

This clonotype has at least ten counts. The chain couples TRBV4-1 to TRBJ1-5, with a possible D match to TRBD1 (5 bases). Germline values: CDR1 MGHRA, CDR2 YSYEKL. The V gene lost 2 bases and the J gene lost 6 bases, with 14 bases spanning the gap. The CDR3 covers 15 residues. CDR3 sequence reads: CASSQWDGGSQPQHF. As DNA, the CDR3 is TGCGCCAGCAGCCAATGGGACGGAGGGAGTCAGCCCCAGCATTTT.

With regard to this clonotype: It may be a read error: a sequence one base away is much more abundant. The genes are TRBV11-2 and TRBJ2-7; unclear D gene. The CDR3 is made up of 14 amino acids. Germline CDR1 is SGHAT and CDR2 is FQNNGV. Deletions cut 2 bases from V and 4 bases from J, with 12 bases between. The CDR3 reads CASSLSVSAYEQYF. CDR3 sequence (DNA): TGTGCCAGCAGCTTATCCGTCTCGGCATACGAGCAGTACTTC.

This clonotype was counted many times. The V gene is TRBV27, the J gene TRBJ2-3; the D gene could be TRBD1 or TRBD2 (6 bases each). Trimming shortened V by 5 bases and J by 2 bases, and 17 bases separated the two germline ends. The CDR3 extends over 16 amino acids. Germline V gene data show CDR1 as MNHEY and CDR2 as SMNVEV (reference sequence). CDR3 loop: CASSPPWRDITDTQYF. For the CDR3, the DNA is TGTGCCAGCAGTCCGCCCTGGCGGGACATCACAGATACGCAGTATTTT.

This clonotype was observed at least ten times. The CDR3 coding sequence is TGTGCCAGCAGCAATTGGCGGTACAATGAGCAGTTCTTC. It is translated as CASSNWRYNEQFF. V and J are TRBV12-3 or TRBV12-4 and TRBJ2-1; the D is unclear. The V end lost 6 bases, the J end lost 4 bases, and 10 bases lay between the germline ends. This CDR3 comprises 13 residues.

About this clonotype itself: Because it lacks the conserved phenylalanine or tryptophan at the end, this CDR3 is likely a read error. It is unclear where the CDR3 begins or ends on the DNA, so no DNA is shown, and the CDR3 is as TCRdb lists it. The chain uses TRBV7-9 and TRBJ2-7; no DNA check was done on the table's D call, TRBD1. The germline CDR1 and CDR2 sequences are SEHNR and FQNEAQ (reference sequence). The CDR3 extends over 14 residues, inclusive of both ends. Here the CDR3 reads CASSFAQVPPTSST.

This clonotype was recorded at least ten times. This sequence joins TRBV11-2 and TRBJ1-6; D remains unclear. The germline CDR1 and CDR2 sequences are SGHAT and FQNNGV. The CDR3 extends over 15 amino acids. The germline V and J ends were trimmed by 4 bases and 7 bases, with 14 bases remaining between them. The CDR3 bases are TGTGCCAGCAGCTCACGCGGCAGTCCCAATTCACCCCTCCACTTT. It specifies CASSSRGSPNSPLHF.

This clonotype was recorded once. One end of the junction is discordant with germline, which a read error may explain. CDR3 sequence (DNA): TGTGCCAGCAGTGGGGACGGTAGCAATCAGCCTCAGAATTTT. Amino acid sequence: CASSGDGSNQPQNF. The chain carries TRBV2 and TRBJ1-5, with D tentatively TRBD1 (5 bases). Germline CDR1 reads SNHLY; CDR2 reads FYNNEI. CDR3 length: 14 residues.

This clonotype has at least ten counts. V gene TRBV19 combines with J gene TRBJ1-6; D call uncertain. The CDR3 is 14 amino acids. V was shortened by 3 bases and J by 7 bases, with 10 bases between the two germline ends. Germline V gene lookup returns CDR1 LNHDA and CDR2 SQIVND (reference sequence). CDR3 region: CASSIEVRNSPLHF. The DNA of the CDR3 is TGTGCCAGTAGTATTGAGGTACGGAATTCACCCCTCCACTTT.

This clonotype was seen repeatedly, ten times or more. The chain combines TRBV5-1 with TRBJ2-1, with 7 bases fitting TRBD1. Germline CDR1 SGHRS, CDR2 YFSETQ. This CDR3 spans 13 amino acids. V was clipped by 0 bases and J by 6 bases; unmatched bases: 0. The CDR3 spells CASSLGQGNEQFF. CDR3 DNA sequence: TGCGCCAGCAGCTTGGGACAGGGCAATGAGCAGTTCTTC.

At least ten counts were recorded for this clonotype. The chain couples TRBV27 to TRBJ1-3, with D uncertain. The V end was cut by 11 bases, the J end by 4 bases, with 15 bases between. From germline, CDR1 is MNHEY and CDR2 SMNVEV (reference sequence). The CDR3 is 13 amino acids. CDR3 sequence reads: CAAAPGSGNTIYF. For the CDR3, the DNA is TGTGCCGCCGCCCCAGGCTCGGGAAACACCATATATTTT.

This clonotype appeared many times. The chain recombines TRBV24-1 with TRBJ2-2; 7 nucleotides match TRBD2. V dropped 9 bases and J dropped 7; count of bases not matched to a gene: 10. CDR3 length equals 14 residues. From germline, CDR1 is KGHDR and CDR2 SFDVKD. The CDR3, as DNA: TGTGCCACCGGTATGACTAGCAAGGTCGGGGAGCTGTTTTTT. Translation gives CATGMTSKVGELFF.

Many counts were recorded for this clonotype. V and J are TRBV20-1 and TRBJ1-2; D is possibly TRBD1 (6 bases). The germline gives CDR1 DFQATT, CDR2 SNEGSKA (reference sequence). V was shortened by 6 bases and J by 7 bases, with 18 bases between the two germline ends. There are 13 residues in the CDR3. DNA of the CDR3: TGCAGTGCGACCTCTGGGGGCAGGGGTGGCTACACCTTC. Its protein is CSATSGGRGGYTF.

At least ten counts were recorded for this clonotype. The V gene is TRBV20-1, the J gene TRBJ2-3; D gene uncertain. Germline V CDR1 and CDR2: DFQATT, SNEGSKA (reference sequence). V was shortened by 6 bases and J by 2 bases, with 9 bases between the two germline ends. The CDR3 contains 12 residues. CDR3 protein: CSAPDHTDTQYF. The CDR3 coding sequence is TGCAGTGCCCCAGACCACACAGATACGCAGTATTTT.

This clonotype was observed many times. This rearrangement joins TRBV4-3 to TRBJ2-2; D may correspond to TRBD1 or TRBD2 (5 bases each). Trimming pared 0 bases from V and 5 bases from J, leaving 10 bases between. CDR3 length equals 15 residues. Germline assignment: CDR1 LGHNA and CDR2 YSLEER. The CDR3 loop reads CASSQDSGATGELFF. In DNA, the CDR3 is TGCGCCAGCAGCCAAGATTCCGGGGCTACCGGGGAGCTGTTTTTT.

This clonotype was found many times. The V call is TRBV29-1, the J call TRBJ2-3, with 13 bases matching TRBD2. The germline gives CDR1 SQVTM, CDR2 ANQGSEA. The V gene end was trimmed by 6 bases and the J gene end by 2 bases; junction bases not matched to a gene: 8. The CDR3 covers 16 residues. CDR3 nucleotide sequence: TGCAGCGTAGCCGGGACTAGCGGGGTGCCCACAGATACGCAGTATTTT. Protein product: CSVAGTSGVPTDTQYF.

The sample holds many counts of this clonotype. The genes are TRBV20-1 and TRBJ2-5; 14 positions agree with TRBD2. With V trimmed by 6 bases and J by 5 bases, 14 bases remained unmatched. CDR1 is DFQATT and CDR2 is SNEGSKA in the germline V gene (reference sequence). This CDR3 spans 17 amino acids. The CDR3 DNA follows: TGCAGTGCCGTCCCGGGACTAGCGGGGGCCGCCGGGGAGACCCAGTACTTC. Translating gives CSAVPGLAGAAGETQYF.